These 10 T cell receptor beta chains were sequenced from one sample in a study of identical twins (dated by TCRdb to about 2016). The library was built by means of 5' RACE. Sequencing relied on an Illumina HiSeq 2000. TCRdb redid the processing of the public reads, applying fastp at Q25 and MiXCR, and retained in-frame beta chains. Entries that share a CDR3 protein sequence are merged under the most common genes and DNA. This sample gives about 690,000 distinct CDR3 sequences in total; 6.1% of them show up just once. The ten largest make up under 2% of the sample. Sequenced material: naive T cells sorted from blood. This specimen's cell subset or site label, per the study, means: cells isolated with a human naive T-cell isolation kit. All receptors derive from a man aged 18 to 30 in good health.

This clonotype was observed a handful of times. The rearrangement joins TRBV7-9 to TRBJ1-5, with 10 bases lining up with TRBD1. This CDR3 spans 14 amino acids. Per the germline V gene, CDR1 is SEHNR and CDR2 is FQNEAQ (reference sequence). The ends lost 3 bases at V and 6 bases at J; junction bases unmatched: 2. The CDR3 sequence is CASSLGQGIQPQHF. In DNA, the CDR3 is TGTGCCAGCAGCTTGGGACAGGGGATTCAGCCCCAGCATTTT.

With respect to this clonotype: It may be a read error: a sequence one base away is much more abundant. The rearrangement joins TRBV3-1 to TRBJ1-1; TRBD1 is a possible D gene (6 bases). The germline CDR1 and CDR2 sequences are LGHDT and YNNKEL (reference sequence). This CDR3 spans 17 amino acids. V dropped 0 bases and J dropped 0 bases, with 14 bases sitting between them. CDR3 protein: CASSQDAWGPMNTEAFF. CDR3 coding DNA: TGTGCCAGCAGCCAAGATGCCTGGGGGCCCATGAACACTGAAGCTTTCTTT.

The rearrangement uses TRBV7-9 and TRBJ2-7; D is possibly TRBD1 (6 bases). CDR1 is SEHNR, CDR2 FQNEAQ, per germline (reference sequence). There are 12 residues in the CDR3. Trimming removed 6 bases at V and 6 bases at J, with 12 bases between. CDR3 bases: TGTGCCAGCAGGGCACAGGGAAGCGAGCAGTACTTC. Its protein product is CASRAQGSEQYF.

This clonotype occurred many times. The J gene is TRBJ2-7, the V gene TRBV6-5, with D perhaps matching TRBD1 or TRBD2 (5 bases each). CDR3 length equals 15 residues. Trimming stripped 0 bases from V and 3 bases from J, with 12 bases between. The germline V gene encodes CDR1 MNHEY and CDR2 SVGAGI. CDR3 nucleotide sequence: TGTGCCAGCAGTTACTCCAGGGACCCTTTCTACGAGCAGTACTTC. Amino acid sequence: CASSYSRDPFYEQYF.

This clonotype has just a few counts. The DNA for the CDR3 is TGTGCCAGCGGGACAGGGGGCGATGAGCAGTTCTTC. Translating gives CASGTGGDEQFF. V gene TRBV12-3 or TRBV12-4 combines with J gene TRBJ2-1; 12 bases are a match to TRBD1. Germline trimming cut 8 bases from V and 8 bases from J; bases unmatched to any gene: 1. This CDR3 contains 12 residues.

This clonotype was detected many times. This sequence joins TRBV20-1 and TRBJ2-4, with D unresolved. CDR3 length: 14 residues. The germline V gene encodes CDR1 DFQATT and CDR2 SNEGSKA (reference sequence). The germline V and J ends were trimmed by 3 bases and 0 bases, with 9 bases remaining between them. As DNA, the CDR3 is TGCAGTGCTAGCCCAATTCTAGCCAAAAACATTCAGTACTTC. Residues: CSASPILAKNIQYF.

This clonotype was seen more than once but under ten times. The rearrangement joins TRBV5-5 to TRBJ2-7, with 12 bases matching TRBD2. Trimming at V came to 0 bases and at J to 5 bases, leaving 6 bases not matched to a gene. The germline gives CDR1 SGHKS, CDR2 YYEKEE (reference sequence). The CDR3 has 16 amino acids. In DNA form, the CDR3 reads TGTGCCAGCAGCTTGGGCCTAGCGGGAGGGCCGGACGAGCAGTACTTC. It yields the protein CASSLGLAGGPDEQYF.

This clonotype has a count of ten or more. The chain recombines TRBV29-1 with TRBJ2-5; possible D gene TRBD1, 5 bases. CDR3 length equals 12 residues. Germline V lookup: CDR1 SQVTM, CDR2 ANQGSEA. The V end lost 4 bases, the J end lost 5 bases, and 11 bases lay between the germline ends. This chain's CDR3 is CSVVRVLETQYF. CDR3 coding DNA: TGCAGCGTTGTCAGGGTCCTGGAGACCCAGTACTTC. The whole variable domain, remainder taken from reference TRBV29-1 and TRBJ2-5, is SAVISQKPSRDICQRGTSLTIQCQVDSQVTMMFWYRQQPGQSLTLIATANQGSEATYESGFVIDKFPISRPNLTFSTLTVSNMSPEDSSIYLCSVVRVLETQYFGPGTRLLVL.

The chain couples TRBV11-2 to TRBJ2-2; 10 bases line up with TRBD2. With V trimmed by 0 bases and J by 4 bases, 2 bases remained unmatched. Germline lookup yields CDR1 SGHAT and CDR2 FQNNGV. This CDR3 has 16 residues. This chain's CDR3 is CASSLDLAGVTGELFF. CDR3 DNA sequence: TGTGCCAGCAGCTTAGATCTAGCGGGAGTCACCGGGGAGCTGTTTTTT.

This chain links TRBV27 with TRBJ1-1; D perhaps matches TRBD1 (5 bases). Trimming shortened V by 5 bases and J by 5 bases, and 18 bases separated the two germline ends. CDR1 and CDR2 from the germline V gene are MNHEY and SMNVEV (reference sequence). This CDR3 comprises 15 residues. The CDR3 coding sequence is TGTGCCAGCAGTAACCCCACAGGCCACCGAACTGAAGCTTTCTTT. Amino acid sequence: CASSNPTGHRTEAFF.